One sample yielded the 21 T cell receptor beta chains listed below, sequenced in a study of blood T cell repertoires in COVID-19. TCRdb's copy holds only in-frame clones and misses some; the assay was immunoSEQ multiplex PCR. The sample gives around 76,000 clones, about 83% of which show up once; approximately 7% is in the top ten. The sample was peripheral blood. All receptors come from a man younger than 45 with COVID-19, enrolled during active disease.

The chain is built from TRBV28 and TRBJ1-3; perhaps TRBD1 as D (5 bases). V lost 2 bases to trimming and J lost 4 bases, with 15 bases between them. The germline CDR1 and CDR2 sequences are MDHEN and SYDVKM. The CDR3 runs 16 residues. The DNA for the CDR3 is TGTGCCAGCAGTTTAGCAGGGACTATTTCCGGAAACACCATATATTTT. Translating it yields CASSLAGTISGNTIYF.

The count of this clone is one. V is TRBV7-2 and J is TRBJ1-1; D is unresolved. Germline V gives CDR1 SGHTA, CDR2 FQGNSA. The CDR3 spans 13 residues. Trimming left V 7 bases short and J 2 bases short, with 11 bases between. As DNA, the CDR3 is TGTGCCAGCATCCCCGGGAAAAACACTGAAGCTTTCTTT. Translating gives CASIPGKNTEAFF. Full variable domain (missing parts from reference TRBV7-2 and TRBJ1-1): GAGVSQSPSNKVTEKGKDVELRCDPISGHTALYWYRQSLGQGLEFLIYFQGNSAPDKSGLPSDRFSAERTGGSVSTLTIQRTQQEDSAVYLCASIPGKNTEAFFGQGTRLTVV.

The chain is built from TRBV28 and TRBJ1-1, with 7 bases identical to TRBD1. Per germline, CDR1 MDHEN and CDR2 SYDVKM. CDR3 length: 16 residues. V lost 8 bases and J lost 0; bases outside the gene matches: 12. CDR3 sequence: CASGRTGLSLNTEAFF. CDR3 DNA: TGTGCCAGCGGAAGGACAGGACTCTCCTTGAACACTGAAGCTTTCTTT.

CDR3 sequence (DNA): TGTGCCAGCAGCTTATTTGGGGGGACTGAAGCTTTCTTT. This gives the protein CASSLFGGTEAFF. The rearrangement joins TRBV7-3 to TRBJ1-1, with a possible D match to TRBD1 (5 bases). The germline V and J ends were trimmed by 2 bases and 5 bases, with 9 bases remaining between them. From germline, CDR1 is SGHTA and CDR2 FQGTGA. CDR3 length: 13 amino acids.

To note about this clone: This specimen includes other DNA sequences encoding the same CDR3. The rearrangement links TRBV18 to TRBJ2-5; 9 bases fit TRBD2. CDR1 and CDR2 from the germline V gene are KGHSH and LQKENI. This CDR3 has 17 amino acids. The trim removed 3 bases at V and 3 bases at J, leaving 11 bases unmatched. CDR3 sequence reads: CASSPLRTSGFEETQYF. The CDR3 DNA is TGTGCCAGCTCACCCCTTCGTACTAGCGGGTTTGAAGAGACCCAGTACTTC.

The rearrangement uses TRBV6-5 and TRBJ1-2; perhaps TRBD1 as D (5 bases). The CDR3 is 14 residues long. The V and J ends lost 7 bases and 1 base respectively, with 13 bases between them. Germline V gene data show CDR1 as MNHEY and CDR2 as SVGAGI. This CDR3 is CASKGEGNNYGYTF. The CDR3 nucleotides are TGTGCCAGCAAAGGGGAGGGAAATAACTATGGCTACACCTTC.

The V call is TRBV19, the J call TRBJ2-1; 13 bases map to TRBD2. This CDR3 contains 16 residues. CDR1 and CDR2 (germline): LNHDA, SQIVND (reference sequence). The J segment lost 6 bases and the V segment lost 3 bases, leaving 5 bases of the junction unmatched. The CDR3 nucleotides are TGTGCCAGTAGTATCGCGGGACTAGCGGGAAGCAATGAGCAGTTCTTC. Its translation: CASSIAGLAGSNEQFF.

The V call is TRBV12-3 or TRBV12-4, the J call TRBJ1-2, with a weak D call TRBD1 (6 bases). The CDR3 is 12 amino acids. Trimming left V 5 bases short and J 8 bases short, with 12 bases between. The CDR3 reads CASSLTGIGYTF. CDR3 in DNA: TGTGCCAGCAGTCTTACAGGGATAGGCTACACCTTC.

The chain is built from TRBV28 and TRBJ1-1; 10 nucleotides line up with TRBD1. V shed 3 bases and J 5 bases; nucleotides not matched to a gene: 9. CDR1 is MDHEN, CDR2 SYDVKM, per germline. The CDR3 spans 16 residues. CDR3 nucleotide sequence: TGTGCCAGCAGTTTTGAGACAGGGGGCGCCGGGACTGAAGCTTTCTTT. Encoded protein: CASSFETGGAGTEAFF.

The chain recombines TRBV29-1 with TRBJ1-6; possibly TRBD1 for D (6 bases). Germline V gene lookup returns CDR1 SQVTM and CDR2 ANQGSEA. Trimming shortened V by 4 bases and J by 4 bases, and 8 bases separated the two germline ends. The CDR3 totals 13 residues. The chain's CDR3 is CSVGTDYNSPLHF. The CDR3 DNA sequence: TGCAGCGTTGGGACAGATTATAATTCACCCCTCCACTTT.

This clone appeared many times. CDR3 bases: TGCAGCGCTACATCAGGGGGCGGTCAGCCCCAGCATTTT. Residues: CSATSGGGQPQHF. The J gene is TRBJ1-5, the V gene TRBV29-1, with 8 bases identical to TRBD1. V lost 7 bases to trimming and J lost 6 bases; unmatched junction nucleotides: 8. Per the germline V gene, CDR1 is SQVTM and CDR2 is ANQGSEA. The CDR3 spans 13 residues.

The rearrangement joins TRBV10-3 to TRBJ1-1; tentatively, D is TRBD1 (5 bases). CDR1 is ENHRY and CDR2 is SYGVKD in the germline V gene. V gave up 3 bases and J gave up 11 bases, with 10 bases separating them. The CDR3 spans 11 residues. The CDR3 coding sequence is TGTGCCATCAGTGATAGGGGTCGGGCTTTCTTT. It specifies CAISDRGRAFF.

The J gene is TRBJ2-7, the V gene TRBV2, with 9 bases aligning to TRBD2. Germline loops: CDR1 SNHLY, CDR2 FYNNEI. Losses at the gene ends were 4 bases for V and 2 bases for J; bases not matched to a gene: 3. This CDR3 has 14 residues. CDR3 sequence: CASSVASGAYEQYF. CDR3 DNA sequence: TGTGCCAGCAGTGTGGCTAGCGGGGCCTACGAGCAGTACTTC. The complete variable domain, with remaining parts taken from reference TRBV2 and TRBJ2-7, reads EPEVTQTPSHQVTQMGQEVILRCVPISNHLYFYWYRQILGQKVEFLVSFYNNEISEKSEIFDDQFSVERPDGSNFTLKIRSTKLEDSAMYFCASSVASGAYEQYFGPGTRLTVT.

The rearrangement joins TRBV15 to TRBJ1-6, with D possibly TRBD1 on 5 matching bases. The CDR3 has 13 residues. Germline CDR1 and CDR2: LNHNV and YYDKDF (reference sequence). The V and J ends lost 3 bases and 10 bases respectively, with 10 bases between them. CDR3 sequence (DNA): TGTGCCACCAGCAGCCGGGGGGAGTCACCCCTCCACTTT. This gives the protein CATSSRGESPLHF.

The rearrangement links TRBV5-1 to TRBJ2-1; D is uncertain. This CDR3 contains 16 residues. In germline, CDR1 is SGHRS, CDR2 YFSETQ. V was pared by 6 bases and J by 0 bases, with 16 bases between. The CDR3 region is CASTERTSRSYNEQFF. CDR3 sequence (DNA): TGCGCCAGCACTGAGCGAACTTCCCGCTCCTACAATGAGCAGTTCTTC.

The V gene is TRBV29-1, the J gene TRBJ1-1; D is possibly TRBD1 (5 bases). The length of the CDR3 is 14 residues. In germline, CDR1 is SQVTM, CDR2 ANQGSEA. Trimming left V 4 bases short and J 4 bases short, with 16 bases between. The CDR3 loop is CSVVWGAQGTEAFF. The DNA for the CDR3 is TGCAGCGTTGTATGGGGCGCCCAGGGCACTGAAGCTTTCTTT.

This clone was seen only once. The chain has TRBV28 and TRBJ1-4; D ambiguous. From germline, CDR1 is MDHEN and CDR2 SYDVKM. The germline V and J ends were trimmed by 4 bases and 4 bases, with 16 bases remaining between them. This CDR3 contains 16 residues. Here the CDR3 reads CASSSLGRAYNEKLFF. In DNA, the CDR3 is TGTGCCAGCAGTTCCCTGGGCCGAGCTTATAATGAAAAACTGTTTTTT.

This clone was seen a few times. The V call is TRBV5-4, the J call TRBJ2-1; D is perhaps TRBD1 (7 bases). The CDR3 has 20 residues. Germline V gene sequence: CDR1 SGHNT, CDR2 YYREEE (reference sequence). V dropped 4 bases and J dropped 5 bases, with 31 bases sitting between them. CDR3 sequence (DNA): TGTGCCAGCAGCGGATGGGACAGACGGGACTTAAAAGGGACGAACAATGAGCAGTTCTTC. Translation gives CASSGWDRRDLKGTNNEQFF.

V and J are TRBV7-2 and TRBJ2-7, with 8 bases identical to TRBD2. J was trimmed by 7 bases and V by 1 base; bases with no gene match: 6. The germline V gene encodes CDR1 SGHTA and CDR2 FQGNSA. The CDR3 is 14 amino acids. The CDR3 DNA sequence: TGTGCCAGCAGCTTAGGACTAGCGATAGATGAGCAGTACTTC. Translating it yields CASSLGLAIDEQYF.

V usage is TRBV6-5 and J usage is TRBJ1-1; D is uncertain. Trimming stripped 4 bases from V and 5 bases from J, with 11 bases between. CDR3 length: 13 amino acids. The V gene's germline CDR1 is MNHEY and CDR2 SVGAGI. The chain's CDR3 is CASSFTRGTEAFF. CDR3 DNA: TGTGCCAGCAGTTTTACACGGGGAACTGAAGCTTTCTTT.

The rearrangement links TRBV2 to TRBJ2-6; a possible D gene is TRBD2 (5 bases). Germline CDR1 SNHLY, CDR2 FYNNEI. V shed 5 bases and J shed 3 bases, with 14 bases lying between them. This CDR3 is 16 amino acids long. The CDR3 region has the DNA TGTGCCAGCAGTAGGGTCGGGGAAGGTGGGGCCAACGTCCTGACTTTC. Translated, it gives CASSRVGEGGANVLTF. Full variable domain (outside the CDR3, taken from reference TRBV2 and TRBJ2-6): EPEVTQTPSHQVTQMGQEVILRCVPISNHLYFYWYRQILGQKVEFLVSFYNNEISEKSEIFDDQFSVERPDGSNFTLKIRSTKLEDSAMYFCASSRVGEGGANVLTFGAGSRLTVL.